These T cell receptor beta chains were read from a single sample in a study of siplizumab effects on memory and regulatory T cells. The method was immunoSEQ multiplex PCR; TCRdb's version includes in-frame clones alone and lacks a portion of them. The sample includes approximately 100,000 clones, around 95% seen only once; the top ten take roughly 0.62%. The sequenced material came from Tregs sorted from blood. These receptor sequences come from a human donor in good health. The CDR3 runs from the conserved cysteine through the conserved F or W. A D gene is named only where the DNA matches it firmly. The size of a clone is reported for some rows only, either as once, few or many, or as a class for expanded clones.

J gene | V gene | clone size | D gene | CDR3 DNA | CDR3 protein
TRBJ2-2 | TRBV7-3 | - | - | TGTGCCAGCAGCCCCTATCCTGACACCGGGGAGCTGTTTTTT | CASSPYPDTGELFF
TRBJ2-3 | TRBV30 | - | - | TGTGCCTGGAAGTATATAGATACGCAGTATTTT | CAWKYIDTQYF
TRBJ1-2 | TRBV18 | - | - | TGTGCCAGCTCACCAAAATCCGGCCCCAATGGCTACACCTTC | CASSPKSGPNGYTF
TRBJ2-1 | TRBV9 | - | TRBD2 | TGTGCCAGCAGCGTACCCGGGACTACCAATGAGCAGTTCTTC | CASSVPGTTNEQFF
TRBJ2-7 | TRBV5-4 | - | - | TGTGCCAGCAGCTTGGCTCAAATCGACTCCTACGAGCAGTACTTC | CASSLAQIDSYEQYF
TRBJ1-6 | TRBV7-9 | - | - | TGTGCCAGCAGCCGACGACAGGAGGGTAATTCACCCCTCCACTTT | CASSRRQEGNSPLHF
TRBJ2-1 | TRBV10-1 | - | - | TGCGCCAGCAGTGCAGGTCTAAACAATGAGCAGTTCTTC | CASSAGLNNEQFF
TRBJ2-2 | TRBV27 | - | - | TGTGCCAGCAGTTTATCGATACGGGGGCGTCCCTTCGGGGAGCTGTTTTTT | CASSLSIRGRPFGELFF
TRBJ2-3 | TRBV18 | once | - | TGTGCCAGCTCAAACACAGATACGCAGTATTTT | CASSNTDTQYF
TRBJ2-1 | TRBV28 | few | TRBD2 | TGTGCCAGCAGTTTTCTGTTTAGTAGGGCGGGAGGGCCTTTTTACAATGAGCAGTTCTTC | CASSFLFSRAGGPFYNEQFF
TRBJ1-2 | TRBV7-8 | few | - | TGTGCCAGCAGCTTAGGGGCAGGCTATGGCTACACCTTC | CASSLGAGYGYTF
TRBJ1-2 | TRBV7-8 | - | TRBD1 | TGTGCCAGCAGCTTAGGGCACAGGGGACTATATGGCTACACCTTC | CASSLGHRGLYGYTF
TRBJ2-2 | TRBV11-3 | - | TRBD1 | TGTGCCAGCAGCCTGGGACAGTCGAACACCGGGGAGCTGTTTTTT | CASSLGQSNTGELFF
TRBJ2-2 | TRBV7-7 | - | - | TGTGCCAGCAGTAGGGGGAACACCGGGGAGCTGTTTTTT | CASSRGNTGELFF
TRBJ2-7 | TRBV7-9 | once | - | TGTGCCAGCAGCTTAGCGTCCGGACCGAGCTCCTACGAGCAGTACTTC | CASSLASGPSSYEQYF
TRBJ1-1 | TRBV5-4 | once | - | TGTGCCAGCAGCCACCGACGTGTAGCTTTCTTT | CASSHRRVAFF
TRBJ2-3 | TRBV9 | - | - | TGTGCCAGCAGCGTAACTGTAGCGAACACAGATACGCAGTATTTT | CASSVTVANTDTQYF
TRBJ2-6 | TRBV5-6 | - | - | TGTGCCAGCAGACTTACTGGGGCCAACGTCCTGACTTTC | CASRLTGANVLTF
TRBJ2-7 | TRBV29-1 | - | TRBD2 | TGCAGCGTGATGCTAAGGACTAGGGGACTGGACTACGAGCAGTACTTC | CSVMLRTRGLDYEQYF
TRBJ1-5 | TRBV27 | - | - | TGTGCCAGCAGAAAAGGACACTTAAGCAATCAGCCCCAGCATTTT | CASRKGHLSNQPQHF